This T cell receptor beta chain was documented in a study of tumor-infiltrating lymphocytes in primary liver carcinoma. Findings and caveats of the study: With p = 0.039, the top-250-clone fraction in tumors significantly exceeded that in blood.

TCR beta cDNA was prepared out of around 460 ng total RNA by means of a constant-region primer. Amplification in three nested multiplex PCR rounds with slightly modified ARM-PCR gave rise to TCR beta libraries. Rounds one and two of PCR, each of 9 to 11 cycles, were primed with TRBV1-TRBV30 forward primers and a C-beta reverse primer. Using its own MiXCR run on the multiplex PCR reads, TCRdb lists one record per CDR3 protein. The sample records 310,000 or so distinct CDR3 sequences, approximately 64% being singletons. The CDR3 consists of 15 residues. Unmatched junction bases numbered 6, after V lost 5 bases and J lost 1 base. The germline V gene encodes CDR1 SGHKS and CDR2 YYEKEE (reference sequence). The authors took blood RNA from unsorted whole blood and also extracted germline DNA. As regards this clonotype: Antigen specificity is unknown. A single base separates this from a much larger clone, so it may be a read error. Without the conserved terminal phenylalanine or tryptophan, this CDR3 likely stems from a read error.

The J gene is TRBJ2-7, the V gene TRBV5-5; 10 positions match TRBD2. The sample consisted of peripheral blood. This clonotype was obtained from a man aged 35 to 55 with primary liver carcinoma and hepatitis B virus infection. The CDR3 loop reads CASREREGHSYEQYS. The CDR3 region has the DNA TGTGCCAGCAGGGAGCGGGAGGGCCATTCCTACGAGCAGTACTCC.